This T cell receptor beta chain was captured by sequencing in a study of shared clonotypes between healthy human individuals. The study's findings and limits: Generally, naive subsets came out with larger estimated richness than memory subsets. Among non-shared clonotypes, generation probabilities were lower than among those shared by all four donors.

A note on this clone: The antigen is unknown.

V was clipped by 1 base and J by 10 bases, with 11 bases between them. Germline V gene lookup returns CDR1 SGHNT and CDR2 YENEEA. This CDR3 spans 14 amino acids. At the deep level, the assay was run. Using immunoSEQ multiplex PCR, the repertoire was profiled, and TCRdb retains in-frame clones only, with some absent. This sample has roughly 2.5 million clones; 90% to 95% occur once, and the top ten carry roughly 0.13%. Sequencing was carried out using naive CD4+ T cells sorted from blood. Subset meaning: CD45RA+ positively selected. This sequence joins TRBV11-3 and TRBJ1-6; D gene ambiguous. This receptor was obtained from a man aged 18-30 years in good health. In DNA form, the CDR3 reads TGTGCCAGCAGCTTAGGAGAAGAAGGGTCACCCCTCCACTTT. As protein: CASSLGEEGSPLHF.